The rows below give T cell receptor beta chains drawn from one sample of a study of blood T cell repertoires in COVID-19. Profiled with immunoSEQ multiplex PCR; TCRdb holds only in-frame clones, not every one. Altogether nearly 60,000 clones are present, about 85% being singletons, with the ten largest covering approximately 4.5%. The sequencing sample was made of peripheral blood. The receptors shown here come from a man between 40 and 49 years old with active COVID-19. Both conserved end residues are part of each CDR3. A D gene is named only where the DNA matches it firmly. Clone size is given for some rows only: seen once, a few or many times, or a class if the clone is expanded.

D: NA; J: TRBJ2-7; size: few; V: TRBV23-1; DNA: TGCGCCAGCAGTCACAGGGACACCCCCTACGAGCAGTACTTC; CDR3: CASSHRDTPYEQYF
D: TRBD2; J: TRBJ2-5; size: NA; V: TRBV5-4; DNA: TGTGCCAGCAGCTCCGAAGCGGGAGACTGGGAGACCCAGTACTTC; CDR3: CASSSEAGDWETQYF
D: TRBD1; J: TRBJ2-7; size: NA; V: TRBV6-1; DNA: TGTGCCAGCAGTGACGGACAGGCCTCCTGGAGGGAGCAGTACTTC; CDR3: CASSDGQASWREQYF
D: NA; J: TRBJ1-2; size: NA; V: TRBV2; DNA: TGTGCCAGCAGTGGCCAGCGTGAAGGAGGCTACACCTTC; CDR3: CASSGQREGGYTF
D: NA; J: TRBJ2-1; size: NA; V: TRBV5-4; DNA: TGTGCCAGCAGCTTCTCAAGCGGGACAAACTACAATGAGCAGTTCTTC; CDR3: CASSFSSGTNYNEQFF
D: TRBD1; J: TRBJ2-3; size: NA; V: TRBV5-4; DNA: TGTGCCAGCAGCTTTGGACAGGGTGTCGCAGATACGCAGTATTTT; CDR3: CASSFGQGVADTQYF
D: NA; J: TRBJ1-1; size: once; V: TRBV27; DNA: TGTGCCAGCAGTTTATGGGGTGGCAGGGTGGCTTTCTTT; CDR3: CASSLWGGRVAFF
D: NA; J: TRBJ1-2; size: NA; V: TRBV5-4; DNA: TGTGCCAGCAGCGGAAAATCGGGGTTTTCGCTTGACTATGGCTACACCTTC; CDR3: CASSGKSGFSLDYGYTF
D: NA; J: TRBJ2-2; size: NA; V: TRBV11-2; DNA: TGTGCCAGCACCTCCCTAGGCCAGGAGGTTTCCGGGGAGCTGTTTTTT; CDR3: CASTSLGQEVSGELFF
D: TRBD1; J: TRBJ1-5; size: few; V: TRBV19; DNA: TGTGCCAGTAGATTACTTAAACAGGGGTATAGCAATCAGCCCCAGCATTTT; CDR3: CASRLLKQGYSNQPQHF
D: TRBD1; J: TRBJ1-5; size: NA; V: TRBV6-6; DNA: TGTGCCAGCAGTCCGAGTGGTGGGACAGGGACCAATCAGCCCCAGCATTTT; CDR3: CASSPSGGTGTNQPQHF
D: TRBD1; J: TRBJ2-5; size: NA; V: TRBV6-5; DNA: TGTGCCAGCATCCCGACAGGGGGCGAGACCCAGTACTTC; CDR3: CASIPTGGETQYF
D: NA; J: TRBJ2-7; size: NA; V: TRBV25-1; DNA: TGTGCCAGCAGTTACGACTTCTCCTACGAGCAGTACTTC; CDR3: CASSYDFSYEQYF
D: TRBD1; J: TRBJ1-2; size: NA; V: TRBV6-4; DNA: TGTGCCAGCAGCTCGACAGGGAGAAATGGCTACACCTTC; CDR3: CASSSTGRNGYTF
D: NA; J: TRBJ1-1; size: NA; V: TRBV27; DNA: TGTGCCAGCAGTTGGGCAGGGTCCATGAACACTGAAGCTTTCTTT; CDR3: CASSWAGSMNTEAFF
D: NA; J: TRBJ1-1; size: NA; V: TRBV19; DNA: TGTGCCAGTAGTACCGCGGTATACACTGAAGCTTTCTTT; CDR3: CASSTAVYTEAFF
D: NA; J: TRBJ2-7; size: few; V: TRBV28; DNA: TGTGCCAGCAGTTCCCCTGGCAGGGTCTCCTACGAGCAGTACTTC; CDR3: CASSSPGRVSYEQYF
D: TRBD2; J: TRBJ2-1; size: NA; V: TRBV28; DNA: TGTGCCAGCAGATCAAGCGGGAGTTCCTACAATGAGCAGTTCTTC; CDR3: CASRSSGSSYNEQFF
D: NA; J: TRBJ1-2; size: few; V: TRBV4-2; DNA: TGTGCCAGCAGCCAAGGAAACTCCAGGGATAGCGGCTACACCTTC; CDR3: CASSQGNSRDSGYTF
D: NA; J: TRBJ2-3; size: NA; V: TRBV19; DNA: TGTGCCAGTAGTATAGCAGGTGCGGATACGCAGTATTTT; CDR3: CASSIAGADTQYF
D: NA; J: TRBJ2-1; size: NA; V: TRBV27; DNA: TGTGCCAGCAGCCCCCGGGATAGCCAGCAGTTCTTC; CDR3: CASSPRDSQQFF
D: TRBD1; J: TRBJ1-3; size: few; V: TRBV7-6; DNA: TGTGCCAGCAGCAATGTAAATGCCGGGGACAGCTCTGGAAACACCATATATTTT; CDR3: CASSNVNAGDSSGNTIYF
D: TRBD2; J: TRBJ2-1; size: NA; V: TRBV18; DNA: TGTGCCAGCTCACCCGGGACTAGCGGCTACAATGAGCAGTTCTTC; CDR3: CASSPGTSGYNEQFF
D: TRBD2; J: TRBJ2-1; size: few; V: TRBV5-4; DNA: TGTGCCAGCAGCTTTGGGACTAGCGGGAGGTTCGGCAATGAGCAGTTCTTC; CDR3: CASSFGTSGRFGNEQFF
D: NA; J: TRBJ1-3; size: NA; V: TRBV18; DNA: TGTGCCAGCTCACCGATCGCGGGGGGCTCTGGAAACACCATATATTTT; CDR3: CASSPIAGGSGNTIYF
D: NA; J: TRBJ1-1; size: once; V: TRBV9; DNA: TGTGCCAGCAGCGTAGGGACAGCGTCGGGAGCTTTCTTT; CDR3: CASSVGTASGAFF
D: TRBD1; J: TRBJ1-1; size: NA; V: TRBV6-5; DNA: TGTGCCAGCAGTTACAGACAGGGAGGCGGGTACACTGAAGCTTTCTTT; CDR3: CASSYRQGGGYTEAFF
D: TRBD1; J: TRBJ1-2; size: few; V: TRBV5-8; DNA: TGTGCCAGCAGCGAAGGGACAGGGACTGGCTACACCTTC; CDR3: CASSEGTGTGYTF
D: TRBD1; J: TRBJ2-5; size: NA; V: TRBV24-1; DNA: TGTGCCACCAGTGATTCCGGGACAGTAAAAGAGACCCAGTACTTC; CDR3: CATSDSGTVKETQYF
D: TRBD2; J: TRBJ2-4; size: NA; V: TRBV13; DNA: TGTGCCAGCAGCTTGGGACTAGCGGCCAAAAACATTCAGTACTTC; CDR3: CASSLGLAAKNIQYF
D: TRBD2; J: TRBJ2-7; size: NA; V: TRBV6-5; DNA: TGTGCCAGCAGGACTAGCGGCTCCTACGAGCAGTACTTC; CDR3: CASRTSGSYEQYF
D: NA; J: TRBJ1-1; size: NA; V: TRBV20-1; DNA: TGCACCGGACAGAGTAGCACTGAAGCTTTCTTT; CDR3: CTGQSSTEAFF
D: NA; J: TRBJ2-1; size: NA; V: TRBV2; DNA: TGTGCCAGCAAAGTGGGGGGGCTAGTGATATTCTTC; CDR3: CASKVGGLVIFF